This T cell receptor (beta chain) was identified during a study of T cells in localized non-small cell lung cancer. Study outcomes and limitations: Without multi-region sequencing, intratumor heterogeneity could not be excluded. Adjacent lung exhibited a median of approximately 50 among the 100 most abundant tumor clones. There was higher T cell clonality in uninvolved adjacent lung than in tumor, and it was highest there. Higher blood T cell density went with longer overall survival.

Assay used: immunoSEQ multiplex PCR; TCRdb lists only in-frame clones, some missing. The data show roughly 64,000 clones, roughly 76% seen once. Details on this clone: Its target is unknown.

V was pared by 0 bases and J by 1 base, with 10 bases between. This CDR3 is built from 14 residues. Germline CDR1 is GTSNPN and CDR2 is SVGIG (reference sequence). This chain uses TRBV30 with TRBJ2-7; a possible D gene is TRBD2 (7 bases). The receptor's source is a man aged 40 to 69 with stage II lung adenocarcinoma. Source: PBMCs, taken before any cancer treatment. The CDR3 DNA sequence: TGTGCCTGGAGTGTCAGCGGGACATCCTACGAGCAGTACTTC. Translated: CAWSVSGTSYEQYF.